The present entry profiles one TCR beta chain with its context. What it recognizes is unknown. The method was immunoSEQ multiplex PCR; TCRdb's version includes in-frame clones alone and lacks a portion of them. Here the sample spans about 39,000 clones, over 90% being singletons. This entry comes from a study of graft-versus-host responses after intestinal transplantation. In the study overall: Each recipient received anti-thymocyte globulin induction, then tacrolimus and steroids for 3 to 4 years.

Whole-study results and caveats: Individuals who had graft-donor T cell macrochimerism had allografts that showed high graft-versus-host to host-versus-graft clonal ratios. Recipient bone marrow held GvH clones, some seen earlier in ileum or blood. Levels of circulating GvH clones at their peak were associated with early post-transplant HvG declines.

CDR1 is SGHVS and CDR2 is FQNEAQ in the germline V gene. The CDR3 runs to 17 residues. With V trimmed by 1 base and J by 9 bases, 15 bases remained unmatched. The sequenced sample was unstimulated CD8+ T cells sorted from spleen or lymph node cells, obtained before transplant. J is TRBJ2-1 and V is TRBV7-8; 7 bases fit TRBD2. The sequence was collected from a human donor who was the organ donor for an intestinal transplant. CDR3 sequence reads: CASSLEYLRERQGEQFF. The CDR3, as DNA: TGTGCCAGCAGCTTAGAATATCTGCGGGAGCGTCAGGGTGAGCAGTTCTTC. The whole variable domain, remainder taken from reference TRBV7-8 and TRBJ2-1, is GAGVSQSPRYKVAKRGQDVALRCDPISGHVSLFWYQQALGQGPEFLTYFQNEAQLDKSGLPSDRFFAERPEGSVSTLKIQRTQQEDSAVYLCASSLEYLRERQGEQFFGPGTRLTVL.